This TCR beta chain was profiled in a study of blood T cell repertoires in COVID-19. The data were produced by immunoSEQ multiplex PCR, yet TCRdb's version contains in-frame clones alone and is incomplete. The data contain 300,000 to 400,000 clones, 90% to 95% of them singletons. The receptor was derived from a woman in her twenties or thirties who had been exposed to COVID-19. Input material: PBMCs or T cells enriched from blood (not recorded which).

Here the CDR3 DNA reads TGTGCCAGCAGTGACCAGGGGGCCCTCCACTTT. Residues: CASSDQGALHF. The rearrangement links TRBV25-1 to TRBJ1-6; 7 nucleotides line up with TRBD1. Germline V gene sequence: CDR1 MGHDK, CDR2 SYGVNS. The V segment lost 3 bases and the J segment 14 bases; nucleotides outside the gene matches: 1. This CDR3 is 11 amino acids long.